The source of this TCR beta chain is a study of Graves' ophthalmopathy and Graves' hyperthyroidism. The authors amplified TCR beta CDR3 regions from RNA transcripts. HTBI-primed first-round RT-PCR preceded second-round multiplex PCR. MiXCR, run by TCRdb on the multiplex PCR reads, gives a single entry per CDR3 protein. The table has 560,000 or so distinct CDR3 sequences, about 40% seen once. CDR1 SEHNR and CDR2 FQNEAQ come from the germline V gene (reference sequence). This CDR3 has 15 residues. On this clonotype: The junction and the germline gene differ at one end; a read error may be behind it.

The chain couples TRBV7-9 to TRBJ2-5; 8 bases match TRBD1. Sequencing was done on a sample of peripheral blood or thyroid tissue (not recorded which). This clonotype was obtained from an adult man with Graves' hyperthyroidism. The CDR3 reads CASSLAPGQGETQYF. CDR3 in DNA: TGCGCCAGCAGCTTGGCTCCAGGACAGGGAGAGACCCAGTACTTC.